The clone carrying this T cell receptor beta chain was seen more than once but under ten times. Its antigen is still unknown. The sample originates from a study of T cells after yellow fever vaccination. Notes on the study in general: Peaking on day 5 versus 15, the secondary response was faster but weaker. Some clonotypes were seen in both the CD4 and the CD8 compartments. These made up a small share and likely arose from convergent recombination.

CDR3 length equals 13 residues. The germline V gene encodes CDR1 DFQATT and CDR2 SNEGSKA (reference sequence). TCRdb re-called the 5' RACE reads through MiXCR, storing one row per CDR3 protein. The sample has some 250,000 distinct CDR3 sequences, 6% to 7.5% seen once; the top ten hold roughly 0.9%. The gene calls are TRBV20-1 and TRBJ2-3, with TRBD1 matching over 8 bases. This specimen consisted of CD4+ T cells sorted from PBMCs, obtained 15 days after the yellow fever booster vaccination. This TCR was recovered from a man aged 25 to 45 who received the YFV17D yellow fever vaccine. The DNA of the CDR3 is TGCACCGTGGGGGCAGGGGGCGCAGATACGCAGTATTTT. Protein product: CTVGAGGADTQYF.